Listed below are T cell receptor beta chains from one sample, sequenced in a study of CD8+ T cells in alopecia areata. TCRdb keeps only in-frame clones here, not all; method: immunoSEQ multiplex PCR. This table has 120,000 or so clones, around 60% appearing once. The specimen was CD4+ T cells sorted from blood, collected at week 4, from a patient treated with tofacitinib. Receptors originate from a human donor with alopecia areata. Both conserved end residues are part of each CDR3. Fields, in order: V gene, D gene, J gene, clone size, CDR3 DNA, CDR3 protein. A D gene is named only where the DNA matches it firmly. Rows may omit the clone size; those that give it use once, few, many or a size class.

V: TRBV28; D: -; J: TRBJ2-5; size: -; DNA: TGTGCCAGCGGGACTCAGGGGCCACAGACCCAGTACTTC; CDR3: CASGTQGPQTQYF
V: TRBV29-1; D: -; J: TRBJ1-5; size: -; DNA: TGCAGCGTTGGGTACGGGGGATCTAGCAATCAGCCCCAGCATTTT; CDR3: CSVGYGGSSNQPQHF
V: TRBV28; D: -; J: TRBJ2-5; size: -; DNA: TGTGCCAGCACCCAAGCTGGGGAAAAAGAGACCCAGTACTTC; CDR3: CASTQAGEKETQYF
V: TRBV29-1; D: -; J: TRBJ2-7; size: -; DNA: TGCAGCGTTGAGGCGGGGCGCAACCCCTACGAGCAGTACTTC; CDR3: CSVEAGRNPYEQYF
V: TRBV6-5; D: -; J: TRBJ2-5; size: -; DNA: TGTGCCAGCAGTTCTTGGGTTGGGGAGACCCAGTACTTC; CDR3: CASSSWVGETQYF
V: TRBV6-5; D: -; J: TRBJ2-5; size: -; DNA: TGTGCCAGCAGTTACTCTTGGACCCGGCAGGAGACCCAGTACTTC; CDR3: CASSYSWTRQETQYF
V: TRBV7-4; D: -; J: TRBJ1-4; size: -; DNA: TGTGCCAGCAGCTCCTTGCGGGTGCAACTGTTTTTT; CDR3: CASSSLRVQLFF
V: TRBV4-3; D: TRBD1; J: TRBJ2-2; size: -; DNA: TGCGCCAGCAGCCAAGATCAAGGGACAGGGTACCACCGGGAGCTGTTTTTT; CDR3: CASSQDQGTGYHRELFF
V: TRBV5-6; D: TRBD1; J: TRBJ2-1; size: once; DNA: TGTGCCAGCAGACCAGGACAGGCCTCCTACAATGAGCAGTTCTTC; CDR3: CASRPGQASYNEQFF
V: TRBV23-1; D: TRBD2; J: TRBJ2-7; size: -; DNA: TGCGCCAGCAGTCAATCTGGGACTATCGGAACGGAGAGGGGAGAGCAGTACTTC; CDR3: CASSQSGTIGTERGEQYF
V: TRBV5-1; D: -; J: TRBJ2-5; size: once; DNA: TGCGCCAGCAGCTTGGCTGGTGGAGGGACCCAGTACTTC; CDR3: CASSLAGGGTQYF
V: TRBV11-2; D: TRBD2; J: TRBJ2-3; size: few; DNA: TGTGCCAGCAGCTTACAGCGGGAGAAGACGCAGTATTTT; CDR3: CASSLQREKTQYF
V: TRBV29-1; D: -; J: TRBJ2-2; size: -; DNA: TGCAGCGTTGAAGGCAGGCTTAACACCGGGGAGCTGTTTTTT; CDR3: CSVEGRLNTGELFF
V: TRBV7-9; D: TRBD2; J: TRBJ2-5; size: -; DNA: TGTGCCACCCAAGAGTCGACTAGCGGGTTCGGAGGCCAGTACTTC; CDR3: CATQESTSGFGGQYF
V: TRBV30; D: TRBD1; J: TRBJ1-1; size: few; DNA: TGTGCCTGGAGTGACTACAGGGGGACTGAAGCTTTCTTT; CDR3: CAWSDYRGTEAFF
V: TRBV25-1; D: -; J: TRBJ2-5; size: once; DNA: TGTGCCAGCAAGTATGACCAACCACAAGAGACCCAGTACTTC; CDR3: CASKYDQPQETQYF
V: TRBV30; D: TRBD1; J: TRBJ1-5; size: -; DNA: TGTGCCTGGAGCAGGGGGTACAATCAGCCCCAGCATTTT; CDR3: CAWSRGYNQPQHF
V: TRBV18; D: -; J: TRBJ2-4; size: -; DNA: TGTGCCAGCTCACCTACGGGGGTCCCCAAGTTCCTGGCCAAAAACATTCAGTACTTC; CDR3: CASSPTGVPKFLAKNIQYF
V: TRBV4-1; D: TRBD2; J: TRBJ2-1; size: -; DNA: TGCGCCAGCAGCCTACCTACGGGGGGGCCGCATGAGCAGTTCTTC; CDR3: CASSLPTGGPHEQFF
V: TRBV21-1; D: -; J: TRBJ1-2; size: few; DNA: TGTGCCAGCAGCAATGGACGTCCCGGCCTCGGCTACACCTTC; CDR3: CASSNGRPGLGYTF
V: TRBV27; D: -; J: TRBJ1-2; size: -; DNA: TGTGCCAGCAGTCCCCGGGGGGCCTATGGCTACACCTTC; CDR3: CASSPRGAYGYTF
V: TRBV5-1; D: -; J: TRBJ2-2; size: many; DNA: TGCGCCAGCAGCTTGTTTCAGGAGGACACCGGGGAGCTGTTTTTT; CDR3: CASSLFQEDTGELFF
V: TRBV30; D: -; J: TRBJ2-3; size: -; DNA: TGTGCCTGGAGTGCCGGGGCAGGGGTTGGAGATACGCAGTATTTT; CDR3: CAWSAGAGVGDTQYF
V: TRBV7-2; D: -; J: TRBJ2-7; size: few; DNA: TGTGCCAGCAGCTTAACCCGGGACACCTACGAGCAGTACTTC; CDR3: CASSLTRDTYEQYF
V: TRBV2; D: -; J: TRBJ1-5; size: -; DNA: TGTGCCAGCAGGGGGAGTGGCAATCAGCCCCAGCATTTT; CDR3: CASRGSGNQPQHF
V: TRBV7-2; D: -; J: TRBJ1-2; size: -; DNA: TGTGCCAGCAGCTTATCCGAATCTAACTATGGCTACACCTTC; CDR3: CASSLSESNYGYTF
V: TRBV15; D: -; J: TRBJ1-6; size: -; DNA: TGTGCCACCAGCAGTCGTCTCACCCCCTATAATTCACCCCTCCACTTT; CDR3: CATSSRLTPYNSPLHF
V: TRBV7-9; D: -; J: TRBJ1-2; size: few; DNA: TGTGCCAGCAGCCGGCGGGGCTATGGCTACACCTTC; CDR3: CASSRRGYGYTF
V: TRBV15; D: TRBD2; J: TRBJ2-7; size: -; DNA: TGTGCCACCAGCAGGGGACTAGCGGGGTCTCAAATCTACGAGCAGTACTTC; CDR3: CATSRGLAGSQIYEQYF
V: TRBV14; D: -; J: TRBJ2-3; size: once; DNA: TGTGCCAGCAGCCCGGCCCTCGTAGGGAATACGCAGTATTTT; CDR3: CASSPALVGNTQYF
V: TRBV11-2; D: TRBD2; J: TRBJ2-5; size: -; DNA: TGTGCCAGCAGCTCTTGGGGACTAGCGGGTGAAGAGACCCAGTACTTC; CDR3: CASSSWGLAGEETQYF
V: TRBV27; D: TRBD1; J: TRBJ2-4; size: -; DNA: TGTGCCAGCAGCTCAGGGGGCATTACCAAAAACATTCAGTACTTC; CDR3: CASSSGGITKNIQYF
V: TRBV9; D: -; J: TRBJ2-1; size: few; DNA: TGTGCCAGCAGCGTAGGACTCCCTAATGAGCAGTTCTTC; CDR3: CASSVGLPNEQFF
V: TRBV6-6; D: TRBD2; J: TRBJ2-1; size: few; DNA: TGTGCCAGCAGAATTACTAGCGGGCGCAACAATGAGCAGTTCTTC; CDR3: CASRITSGRNNEQFF
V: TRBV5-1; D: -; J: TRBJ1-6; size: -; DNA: TGCGCCAGTACCTGGGACGGTCCCTCACCCCTCCACTTT; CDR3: CASTWDGPSPLHF
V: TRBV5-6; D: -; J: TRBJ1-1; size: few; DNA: TGTGCCAGCAGCTTGGATCCCTCCAGACCTATGAACACTGAAGCTTTCTTT; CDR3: CASSLDPSRPMNTEAFF
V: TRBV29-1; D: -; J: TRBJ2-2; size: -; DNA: TGCAACCAAAGGGTCGGTTGTGCCGGGGAGCTGTTTTTT; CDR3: CNQRVGCAGELFF
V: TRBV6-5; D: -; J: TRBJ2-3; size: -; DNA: TGTGCCACCGGACCACAGGGTTTCGGGGATACGCAGTATTTT; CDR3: CATGPQGFGDTQYF
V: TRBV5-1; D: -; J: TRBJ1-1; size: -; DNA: TGCGCCAGCAGCTTGCAGGGAACGAACACTGAAGCTTTCTTT; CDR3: CASSLQGTNTEAFF
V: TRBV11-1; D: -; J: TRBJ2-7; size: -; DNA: TGTGCCAGCAGCAACCCAGCGGTTTCCGAGCAGTACTTC; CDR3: CASSNPAVSEQYF
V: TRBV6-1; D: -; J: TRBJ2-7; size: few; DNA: TGTGCCAGCAGTGAAGAAACAGGTTGGGTCACCTACGAGCAGTACTTC; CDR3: CASSEETGWVTYEQYF
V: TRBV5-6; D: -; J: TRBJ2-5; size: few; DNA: TGTGCCAGCAGCTCAGACACGACTGGGACCCAGTACTTC; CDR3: CASSSDTTGTQYF
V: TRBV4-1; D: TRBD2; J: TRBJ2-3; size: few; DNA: TGCGCCAGCAGCCAAGAGCAGCGCGGGAGGCCACTCGGCACAGATACGCAGTATTTT; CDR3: CASSQEQRGRPLGTDTQYF
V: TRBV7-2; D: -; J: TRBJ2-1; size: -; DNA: TGTGCCAGCAGTCAACACGATGAGCAGTTCTTC; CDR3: CASSQHDEQFF
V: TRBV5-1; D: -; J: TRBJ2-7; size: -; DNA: TGCGCCAGCAGAATCACTAGCAACTACGAGCAGTACTTC; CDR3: CASRITSNYEQYF